These T cell receptor beta chains were read from a single sample in a study of blood T cell repertoires in COVID-19. The protocol was immunoSEQ multiplex PCR, while the TCRdb copy is restricted to in-frame clones and leaves out a portion. The repertoire holds roughly 230,000 clones, with approximately 81% as singletons. Sequencing used peripheral blood. These TCRs come from a man aged 40-50 years with acute or convalescent COVID-19. Each CDR3 is given with its conserved first and last residue. Size is stated for part of the rows, as once, few or many counts, or as a class when the clone is expanded.

clone size	J gene	V gene	CDR3 protein
NA	TRBJ2-5	TRBV5-5	CASSTTVYQETQYF
NA	TRBJ1-4	TRBV28	CASRSPPGQVGEGEKLFF
NA	TRBJ1-6	TRBV6-5	CASTGRDNSPLHF
NA	TRBJ1-2	TRBV19	CASSSVGSREAGYTF
NA	TRBJ1-1	TRBV6-5	CASSIGGNTEAFF
NA	TRBJ2-1	TRBV24-1	CATSGGPSGGALSYNEQFF
NA	TRBJ1-1	TRBV6-5	CASSFQGSNTEAFF
NA	TRBJ2-5	TRBV3-1/TRBV3-2	CASSQDLTSGGLSETQYF
once	TRBJ2-3	TRBV19	CASGQGRKEDTQYF
NA	TRBJ2-6	TRBV6-5	CASTGSSGANVLTF
NA	TRBJ2-3	TRBV7-2	CASSLELGGAADTQYF